These 11 T cell receptor beta chains were all obtained from the same sample, sequenced in a study of blood T cell repertoires in COVID-19. Method: immunoSEQ multiplex PCR; TCRdb's copy keeps in-frame clones and lacks some. The table includes about 94,000 clones, roughly 80% detected once. The material sequenced was peripheral blood. These receptors all stem from a human donor in a cohort sampled during active COVID-19.

This clone was picked up one time. In DNA form, the CDR3 reads TGTGCCAGCAGTTTACGCCAAACTAGAAGAGGGGAGACCCAGTACTTC. It encodes CASSLRQTRRGETQYF. This chain uses TRBV28 with TRBJ2-5, with a tentative D call TRBD2 (5 bases). Germline V gene sequence: CDR1 MDHEN, CDR2 SYDVKM. V was pared by 2 bases and J by 5 bases, with 18 bases between. The CDR3 runs to 16 residues.

In this sample, this clone turned up a few times. This chain links TRBV19 with TRBJ1-5; 9 positions agree with TRBD1. The trim removed 7 bases at V and 4 bases at J, leaving 11 bases unmatched. This CDR3 is 16 amino acids long. Germline CDR1 reads LNHDA; CDR2 reads SQIVND (reference sequence). As DNA, the CDR3 is TGTGCCAGTAAAGCCATGGACAGGGGCAATAATCAGCCCCAGCATTTT. Protein product: CASKAMDRGNNQPQHF.

This chain uses TRBV11-1 with TRBJ2-2; TRBD2 matches at 13 bases. The CDR3 is made up of 16 amino acids. V was clipped by 5 bases and J by 7 bases; unmatched bases: 7. Germline assignment: CDR1 SGHAT and CDR2 FQDESV (reference sequence). The CDR3 bases are TGTGCCAGCAGCGCGCGGACTAGCGGGAGATTCGGGGAGCTGTTTTTT. It codes for CASSARTSGRFGELFF.

This chain links TRBV3-1 (or the pseudogene TRBV3-2) with TRBJ2-1, with no clear D. The V gene lost 4 bases and the J gene lost 0 bases, with 10 bases spanning the gap. This CDR3 comprises 15 residues. Germline assignment: CDR1 LGHDT and CDR2 YNNKEL (reference sequence). The CDR3 spells CASSLRPSSYNEQFF. For the CDR3, the DNA is TGTGCCAGCAGCCTTCGCCCGAGCTCCTACAATGAGCAGTTCTTC.

J is TRBJ2-3 and V is TRBV10-3; D is uncertain. Trimming pared 1 base from V and 4 bases from J, leaving 6 bases between. The CDR3 sequence is 13 residues long. Germline V lookup: CDR1 ENHRY, CDR2 SYGVKD. This CDR3 is CAISEYSADTQYF. The CDR3 coding sequence is TGTGCCATCAGTGAGTACTCGGCAGATACGCAGTATTTT.

V and J are TRBV28 and TRBJ1-2, with D possibly TRBD1 on 5 matching bases. Per the germline V gene, CDR1 is MDHEN and CDR2 is SYDVKM. CDR3 length equals 14 residues. Trimming left V 8 bases short and J 4 bases short, with 17 bases between. Here the CDR3 DNA reads TGTGCCAGCCTAGGGGCCCAGGGTGCCTATGGCTACACCTTC. This codes for CASLGAQGAYGYTF.

This clone was recorded only once. This CDR3 is CASSIHRGSGSTEAFF. CDR3 nucleotides: TGTGCCAGTAGTATCCACAGGGGATCAGGAAGCACTGAAGCTTTCTTT. The J gene is TRBJ1-1, the V gene TRBV19; the match to TRBD1 covers 7 bases. The CDR3 is 16 amino acids. With V trimmed by 3 bases and J by 4 bases, 11 bases remained unmatched. Germline loops: CDR1 LNHDA, CDR2 SQIVND (reference sequence).

The chain's CDR3 is CASSQVPAGGLQETQYF. The CDR3 DNA follows: TGCGCCAGCAGCCAAGTCCCAGCGGGAGGGCTTCAAGAGACCCAGTACTTC. The chain joins TRBV4-1 to TRBJ2-5, with 10 bases lining up with TRBD2. The germline gives CDR1 MGHRA, CDR2 YSYEKL. The length of the CDR3 is 17 residues. Germline trimming cut 1 base from V and 2 bases from J; bases unmatched to any gene: 7.

The rearrangement links TRBV6-5 to TRBJ2-5, with a possible D match to TRBD2 (7 bases). Germline CDR1 is MNHEY and CDR2 is SVGAGI. The CDR3 spans 15 residues. Between the trimmed V and J ends, which lost 2 bases and 4 bases, there was a span of 14 bases. CDR3 amino acids: CASSYGGARPETQYF. The CDR3 DNA is TGTGCCAGCAGTTACGGGGGGGCCCGGCCAGAGACCCAGTACTTC.

CDR3 in amino acids: CASSYSGAGERLEQYF. CDR3 DNA sequence: TGTGCCAGCAGTTATTCTGGGGCAGGGGAGCGTTTAGAGCAGTACTTC. The chain is built from TRBV6-6 and TRBJ2-7; D perhaps matches TRBD1 (6 bases). V was shortened by 3 bases and J by 7 bases, with 22 bases between the two germline ends. Germline V gene sequence: CDR1 MNHNY, CDR2 SVGAGI (reference sequence). This CDR3 is 16 amino acids long.

CDR3 DNA sequence: TGTGCCAGCAGTTACCTACGAAAACCTGCCCCCGCGGCCCAGTACTTC. Its protein is CASSYLRKPAPAAQYF. The rearrangement uses TRBV6-2 or TRBV6-3 and TRBJ2-5; D remains unclear. CDR3 length: 16 residues. Germline-derived CDR1 and CDR2 are MNHEY and SVGEGT. V lost 2 bases, J lost 9 bases, and 22 bases lay in between.